This T cell receptor (beta chain) was sequenced during a study of blood T cell repertoires in COVID-19. Study context: Collection of acute and convalescent COVID-19 samples took place in the United States, Italy and Spain. From T cells, B-cell-depleted T cells, or PBMCs came the material, which was cDNA or gDNA.

The CDR3 contains 16 residues. V shed 0 bases and J shed 0 bases, with 9 bases lying between them. Germline V gives CDR1 SGHVS, CDR2 FQNEAQ. Sequencing was performed with immunoSEQ multiplex PCR; in TCRdb, only in-frame clones are kept and a portion is missing. The table lists 100,000 to 110,000 clones, almost 80% of them singletons, with 12% in the top ten. The source is a woman in her 70s with acute or convalescent COVID-19. The chain joins TRBV7-8 to TRBJ1-3; TRBD1 might be the D (6 bases). Input material: peripheral blood. Here the CDR3 DNA reads TGTGCCAGCAGCTTAGCCACAGGGTTCTCTGGAAACACCATATATTTT. It is translated as CASSLATGFSGNTIYF.